The 9 T cell receptor beta chains given below trace back to one sample, sequenced in a study of control samples from healthy donors and cancer patients. Using immunoSEQ multiplex PCR, the repertoire was profiled, and TCRdb retains in-frame clones only, with some absent. Of about 140,000 clones listed, less than 95% are singletons. Sequencing used blood. These TCRs come from a man in his late teens or twenties in good health.

As DNA, the CDR3 is TGCAGCGTTCCTTCCCCTGGCGGCTATGGCTACACCTTC. Amino acids: CSVPSPGGYGYTF. The chain joins TRBV29-1 to TRBJ1-2; no definite D call. Germline V lookup: CDR1 SQVTM, CDR2 ANQGSEA. V was shortened by 5 bases and J by 4 bases, with 14 bases between the two germline ends. CDR3 length equals 13 residues.

This clone was observed a few times. The chain links TRBV28 to TRBJ1-6; 7 bases align to TRBD1. This CDR3 has 16 residues. The V gene's germline CDR1 is MDHEN and CDR2 SYDVKM. Trimming took 7 bases from V and 6 from J; bases not matched to a gene: 12. In DNA, the CDR3 is TGTGCCAGCAACAACGACAGGGTGGGTGGTAATTCACCCCTCCACTTT. Its protein is CASNNDRVGGNSPLHF.

This clone was recorded only once. J is TRBJ1-1 and V is TRBV27, with no clear D. Trimming shortened V by 2 bases and J by 1 base, and 8 bases separated the two germline ends. This CDR3 region has 14 residues. Germline-derived CDR1 and CDR2 are MNHEY and SMNVEV (reference sequence). As DNA, the CDR3 is TGTGCCAGCAGTTTAGGGCGCGGGAACACTGAAGCTTTCTTT. Translated: CASSLGRGNTEAFF.

The chain uses TRBV19 and TRBJ2-5; TRBD1 agrees at 8 bases. Germline V gene sequence: CDR1 LNHDA, CDR2 SQIVND (reference sequence). After removal of 5 bases from V and 2 bases from J, the junction contained 4 bases not matched to a gene. The CDR3 extends over 14 amino acids. CDR3 nucleotide sequence: TGTGCCAGTAGTCCCAGGGGGCGACAAGAGACCCAGTACTTC. It yields the protein CASSPRGRQETQYF.

The chain joins TRBV19 to TRBJ1-1; 10 nucleotides align to TRBD1. Trimming removed 7 bases from V and 6 bases from J; junction bases left unmatched: 11. Germline loops: CDR1 LNHDA, CDR2 SQIVND (reference sequence). This CDR3 has 15 amino acids. The CDR3 region is CASKTGTGVFSEAFF. DNA for the CDR3: TGTGCCAGTAAGACCGGGACAGGGGTTTTCTCTGAAGCTTTCTTT. The full variable domain, in which reference TRBV19 and TRBJ1-1 provide the parts outside the CDR3, is DGGITQSPKYLFRKEGQNVTLSCEQNLNHDAMYWYRQDPGQGLRLIYYSQIVNDFQKGDIAEGYSVSREKKESFPLTVTSAQKNPTAFYLCASKTGTGVFSEAFFGQGTRLTVV.

The chain is built from TRBV7-9 and TRBJ2-7, with a tentative D call TRBD1 (6 bases). V dropped 5 bases and J dropped 3 bases, with 11 bases sitting between them. Germline CDR1 and CDR2: SEHNR and FQNEAQ (reference sequence). The CDR3 spans 13 residues. CDR3 amino acids: CASSPKDSYEQYF. The CDR3 DNA reads TGTGCCAGCAGCCCGAAGGACAGCTACGAGCAGTACTTC.

V and J are TRBV20-1 and TRBJ2-1; D remains unclear. The V end was cut by 3 bases, the J end by 10 bases, with 10 bases between. The CDR3 totals 11 residues. Germline V lookup: CDR1 DFQATT, CDR2 SNEGSKA (reference sequence). In nucleotides, the CDR3 is TGCAGTGCTAGGGCGACCCGAGAGCAGTTCTTC. It encodes CSARATREQFF.

The chain employs TRBV7-6 and TRBJ1-4; D gene unclear. Germline assignment: CDR1 SGHVS and CDR2 FNYEAQ. V lost 0 bases to trimming and J lost 5 bases, with 13 bases between them. This CDR3 comprises 16 residues. CDR3 coding DNA: TGTGCCAGCAGCTTAGCCCCCACGGGATCAAATGAAAAACTGTTTTTT. Protein product: CASSLAPTGSNEKLFF.

The chain combines TRBV18 with TRBJ2-2; no definite D call. Trimming cost V 6 bases and J 3 bases, with 8 bases left between them. CDR3 length: 13 amino acids. Germline V gene lookup returns CDR1 KGHSH and CDR2 LQKENI. DNA of the CDR3: TGTGCCAGCTCTCCGACCCACACCGGGGAGCTGTTTTTT. Translating it yields CASSPTHTGELFF.